This T cell receptor beta chain came from a study of blood T cell repertoires in COVID-19. Study background: Collection of acute and convalescent COVID-19 samples took place in the United States, Italy and Spain. T cells, B-cell-depleted T cells, or PBMCs supplied cDNA or gDNA.

Per the original methods: For nucleated cells, counts were estimated from reference gene primer amplification. Libraries were prepared by immunoSEQ multiplex PCR; TCRdb keeps only in-frame clonotypes and omits some of them. V and J calls plus clone size are reproduced from that table; the DNA served to infer D and trimming. Found here are hundreds of thousands of clones, 86% of them singletons; the top ten hold roughly 1.4%. Germline V gives CDR1 MNHEY, CDR2 SVGEGT. This CDR3 is 17 amino acids long. J gave up 2 bases and V 3 bases, and 8 bases lay outside the gene matches. The rearrangement links TRBV6-2 or TRBV6-3 to TRBJ2-1, with 9 bases that match TRBD2. The specimen sequenced was peripheral blood. This TCR derives from a woman aged 25 to 39 with active or convalescent COVID-19. CDR3 nucleotide sequence: TGTGCCAGCAGTTATTTCGGCGGGGGGGGCCCCTACAATGAGCAGTTCTTC. The encoded protein is CASSYFGGGGPYNEQFF.